This TCR beta chain is from a study of T cell clusters in autoimmune cytopenias. The overall study: The median distinct TRB clonotype count was about 2,000 per sample, from a median roughly 51,000 reads. Broader study findings: TRB repertoire shifts in secondary cytopenia and chronic lymphocytic leukemia mostly reflected lymphoma, not autoimmunity. Comparing secondary cytopenia with chronic lymphocytic leukemia showed no cluster-lack signature, apparently masked by lymphoma repertoire.

The CDR3 sequence is 14 residues long. Germline-derived CDR1 and CDR2 are SGHRS and YFSETQ. Remarks on this clonotype: The target antigen is unknown.

TRB was amplified from around 250 ng of peripheral blood genomic DNA per sample. Multiplex touch-down PCR amplified TRB using TRB-A and TRB-B pools in one tube. TCRdb reprocessed the multiplex PCR reads and reports one entry per CDR3 protein, with no DNA. This sample contains some 7,000 distinct CDR3 sequences. V gene TRBV5-1 combines with J gene TRBJ2-7; TCRdb calls TRBD1, which cannot be checked without DNA. The sample consisted of peripheral blood. This sequence originates from a human donor with an autoimmune cytopenia or autoimmune hepatitis (not recorded which). The CDR3 protein is CASSSGQGSYEQYF.